This T cell receptor (beta chain) was recovered during a study of regulatory T cells in long-lasting Graves disease. The overall study: Graves' patients, diagnosed recently, had received antithyroid drugs under 3 months.

The sample's time point: newly diagnosed GD, antithyroid drugs for less than 3 months. From RNA extracted from PBMCs, the TCR library was made. Study findings and constraints: Sampling was limited to peripheral blood rather than thyroid tissue.

Sequencing libraries for TCR beta were prepared with iRepertoire HTBI primers and Arm-PCR of CDR3 regions. TCRdb passed the multiplex PCR reads through MiXCR, listing each CDR3 protein once. The repertoire holds 350,000 to 400,000 distinct CDR3 sequences, with less than 20% as singletons. Ten or more counts support this clonotype. What it recognizes is unknown. Sample: peripheral blood mononuclear cells (PBMCs), taken at new diagnosis, from a patient treated with antithyroid drugs. This clonotype was obtained from a female donor with Graves disease.

The CDR3 region has the DNA TGTGCCAGTAGTATCCCGGACGGAGGGAGTCAGCCCCAGCATTTT. Its translation is CASSIPDGGSQPQHF. The V gene is TRBV19, the J gene TRBJ1-5; D gene uncertain. The germline CDR1 and CDR2 sequences are LNHDA and SQIVND (reference sequence). Trimming left V 3 bases short and J 6 bases short, with 15 bases between. There are 15 residues in the CDR3.